Listed below are T cell receptor beta chains from one sample, sequenced in a study of PD-1 blockade in mismatch repair-deficient tumors. Profiling relied on immunoSEQ multiplex PCR, and the TCRdb table lists in-frame clones only, not all of them. This table holds tens of thousands of clones, about 85% found once. The sample was peripheral blood, taken 12 weeks after starting pembrolizumab. The receptors come from an adult with mismatch repair-deficient cancer. Both conserved end residues are part of each CDR3. Fields, in order: CDR3 DNA, CDR3 protein, D gene, V gene, J gene, clone size. The D gene is left open where the match is weak. Clone size is not always given. Where it is, it says once, few, many or a class for expanded clones.

CDR3nt: TGCGCCAGCAGCGGTAGCGGGACCACCTACAATGAGCAGTTCTTC
CDR3aa: CASSGSGTTYNEQFF
d_gene: TRBD2
v_gene: TRBV5-1
j_gene: TRBJ2-1
abundance: once

CDR3nt: TGTGCCAGCAGCCCTCTACTAGCGGGAAGCACAGATACGCAGTATTTT
CDR3aa: CASSPLLAGSTDTQYF
d_gene: TRBD2
v_gene: TRBV9
j_gene: TRBJ2-3
abundance: .

CDR3nt: TGTGCCAGCAGCTTAGCGCTAGCAGGATCGAACACCGGGGAGCTGTTTTTT
CDR3aa: CASSLALAGSNTGELFF
d_gene: .
v_gene: TRBV7-8
j_gene: TRBJ2-2
abundance: .

CDR3nt: TGTGCCAGCAGTCGCCCAAGCGGATCCTACAATGAGCAGTTCTTC
CDR3aa: CASSRPSGSYNEQFF
d_gene: .
v_gene: TRBV27
j_gene: TRBJ2-1
abundance: .

CDR3nt: TGCGCCAGCAGCCAAGGAAACACCATATATTTT
CDR3aa: CASSQGNTIYF
d_gene: .
v_gene: TRBV4-3
j_gene: TRBJ1-3
abundance: .

CDR3nt: TGTGCCAGCAGCTTAGTTGGGAGTGGCACAGATACGCAGTATTTT
CDR3aa: CASSLVGSGTDTQYF
d_gene: .
v_gene: TRBV11-2
j_gene: TRBJ2-3
abundance: once

CDR3nt: TGTGCCAGCAGCGTTAGTGGGATCACCGGGGAGCTGTTTTTT
CDR3aa: CASSVSGITGELFF
d_gene: .
v_gene: TRBV9
j_gene: TRBJ2-2
abundance: .

CDR3nt: TGTGCCAGCAGTTCGGGGGCGCTACCGATGAACACTGAAGCTTTCTTT
CDR3aa: CASSSGALPMNTEAFF
d_gene: .
v_gene: TRBV28
j_gene: TRBJ1-1
abundance: .

CDR3nt: TGTGCCACCAGTGCACACCCCCGGGACAGGAACTACGAGCAGTACTTC
CDR3aa: CATSAHPRDRNYEQYF
d_gene: TRBD1
v_gene: TRBV15
j_gene: TRBJ2-7
abundance: .

CDR3nt: TGTGCCAGCAGCTTTGGGGACTCAGGAAGCGAGCAGTACTTC
CDR3aa: CASSFGDSGSEQYF
d_gene: .
v_gene: TRBV7-3
j_gene: TRBJ2-7
abundance: .

CDR3nt: TGTGCCAGCAGCCGGACAGGGGAGAACACTGAAGCTTTCTTT
CDR3aa: CASSRTGENTEAFF
d_gene: TRBD1
v_gene: TRBV27
j_gene: TRBJ1-1
abundance: .

CDR3nt: TGCAGCGTTAGAAGCCCTGCTAACTACGAGCAGTACTTC
CDR3aa: CSVRSPANYEQYF
d_gene: .
v_gene: TRBV29-1
j_gene: TRBJ2-7
abundance: .

CDR3nt: TGTGCCTGGCGGACAGCTGGAAACACCATATATTTT
CDR3aa: CAWRTAGNTIYF
d_gene: .
v_gene: TRBV30
j_gene: TRBJ1-3
abundance: .

CDR3nt: TGTGCCAGCAGCTCGCTAGCGGGGAACTTCAATGAGCAGTTCTTC
CDR3aa: CASSSLAGNFNEQFF
d_gene: TRBD2
v_gene: TRBV7-2
j_gene: TRBJ2-1
abundance: .

CDR3nt: TGTGCCAGCATTACCGGCGGACAGGCAGCAACTAATGAAAAACTGTTTTTT
CDR3aa: CASITGGQAATNEKLFF
d_gene: TRBD1
v_gene: TRBV2
j_gene: TRBJ1-4
abundance: .

CDR3nt: TGCGCCAGCGGGACCGATTACAATGAGCAGTTCTTC
CDR3aa: CASGTDYNEQFF
d_gene: .
v_gene: TRBV10-1
j_gene: TRBJ2-1
abundance: .

CDR3nt: TGTGCCAGCAGAGAACGGTGGGGCTACGAGCAGTACTTC
CDR3aa: CASRERWGYEQYF
d_gene: .
v_gene: TRBV6-1
j_gene: TRBJ2-7
abundance: .

CDR3nt: TGTGCCAGCTCCCCGGGGGTTGGAAACACCATATATTTT
CDR3aa: CASSPGVGNTIYF
d_gene: .
v_gene: TRBV18
j_gene: TRBJ1-3
abundance: few

CDR3nt: TGTGCCAGCAGCGTCGGGACTAGTACCTACGAGCAGTACTTC
CDR3aa: CASSVGTSTYEQYF
d_gene: TRBD2
v_gene: TRBV9
j_gene: TRBJ2-7
abundance: .

CDR3nt: TGTGCCATCAGTGACCTAGGGGGCAATGAGCAGTTCTTC
CDR3aa: CAISDLGGNEQFF
d_gene: .
v_gene: TRBV10-3
j_gene: TRBJ2-1
abundance: .

CDR3nt: TGTGCCAGCAGCTTAGGGGGACAGGGATTCACAGATACGCAGTATTTT
CDR3aa: CASSLGGQGFTDTQYF
d_gene: TRBD1
v_gene: TRBV7-2
j_gene: TRBJ2-3
abundance: once

CDR3nt: TGTGCCAGTGACGAGACAGGGAGCTCCTACAATGAGCAGTTCTTC
CDR3aa: CASDETGSSYNEQFF
d_gene: TRBD1
v_gene: TRBV19
j_gene: TRBJ2-1
abundance: .

CDR3nt: TGTGCTAGTGGTTGGGAACCGACAGGGGTGGATAACTATGGCTACACCTTC
CDR3aa: CASGWEPTGVDNYGYTF
d_gene: TRBD1
v_gene: TRBV12-5
j_gene: TRBJ1-2
abundance: once

CDR3nt: TGTGCCAGTAGTCCTGGACTATCTGGGTACGAGCAGTACTTC
CDR3aa: CASSPGLSGYEQYF
d_gene: .
v_gene: TRBV19
j_gene: TRBJ2-7
abundance: .

CDR3nt: TGTGCCAGCAGCCAAGCGAATATCGCCGGCTACACCTTC
CDR3aa: CASSQANIAGYTF
d_gene: .
v_gene: TRBV14
j_gene: TRBJ1-2
abundance: .

CDR3nt: TGTGCCAGCAGCTTGGCCATTCCCGGGGCCTATGGCTACACCTTC
CDR3aa: CASSLAIPGAYGYTF
d_gene: .
v_gene: TRBV5-5
j_gene: TRBJ1-2
abundance: .

CDR3nt: TGTGCCAGCAGCGAACCAAACAGGTTTTCCCACACCTTC
CDR3aa: CASSEPNRFSHTF
d_gene: .
v_gene: TRBV5-5
j_gene: TRBJ1-2
abundance: few

CDR3nt: TGTGCCAGCAGCCCCACTAGCGGGAGGGCCCGGGATGAGCAGTTCTTC
CDR3aa: CASSPTSGRARDEQFF
d_gene: TRBD2
v_gene: TRBV27
j_gene: TRBJ2-1
abundance: .

CDR3nt: TGTGCCAGCAGCCAAGGGACAGTTTATTGGTACGAGCAGTACTTC
CDR3aa: CASSQGTVYWYEQYF
d_gene: .
v_gene: TRBV4-2
j_gene: TRBJ2-7
abundance: .

CDR3nt: TGTGCCAGTAGTCACTCGGGGACAGGTTACGAGCAGTACTTC
CDR3aa: CASSHSGTGYEQYF
d_gene: TRBD1
v_gene: TRBV19
j_gene: TRBJ2-7
abundance: .

CDR3nt: TGTGCCAGCAGCGAGGGACACTCCTACGAGCAGTACTTC
CDR3aa: CASSEGHSYEQYF
d_gene: .
v_gene: TRBV9
j_gene: TRBJ2-7
abundance: .

CDR3nt: TGTGCCAGCAGCGTAGGGACAGGGAACACTGAAGCTTTCTTT
CDR3aa: CASSVGTGNTEAFF
d_gene: TRBD1
v_gene: TRBV9
j_gene: TRBJ1-1
abundance: .

CDR3nt: TGCGCCAGCAGCGACCGGAGGGAGACCCAGTACTTC
CDR3aa: CASSDRRETQYF
d_gene: .
v_gene: TRBV5-1
j_gene: TRBJ2-5
abundance: .

CDR3nt: TGCGCCAGCGGCCCAGCGGGAGGGCCAGATACGCAGTATTTT
CDR3aa: CASGPAGGPDTQYF
d_gene: TRBD2
v_gene: TRBV4-1
j_gene: TRBJ2-3
abundance: .

CDR3nt: TGTGCCAGCAGATCCGGGGATGAGCAGTTCTTC
CDR3aa: CASRSGDEQFF
d_gene: .
v_gene: TRBV6-5
j_gene: TRBJ2-1
abundance: .

CDR3nt: TGTGCCAGCAGCTTGGTAGGGGGCGAAGAAGCTTTCTTT
CDR3aa: CASSLVGGEEAFF
d_gene: TRBD1
v_gene: TRBV5-5
j_gene: TRBJ1-1
abundance: .

CDR3nt: TGTGCCAGCAGTGATACCACCAGGGAGGAGGCACAGTTCTTC
CDR3aa: CASSDTTREEAQFF
d_gene: .
v_gene: TRBV25-1
j_gene: TRBJ2-1
abundance: .

CDR3nt: TGTGCCTGGAATCCGGGACAGGATGAAAAACTGTTTTTT
CDR3aa: CAWNPGQDEKLFF
d_gene: TRBD1
v_gene: TRBV30
j_gene: TRBJ1-4
abundance: .

CDR3nt: TGTGCCTGGAGTGGAGTGTCGGCCTCCTACGAGCAGTACTTC
CDR3aa: CAWSGVSASYEQYF
d_gene: .
v_gene: TRBV30
j_gene: TRBJ2-7
abundance: .

CDR3nt: TGTGCCAGCAGGGAACTAGCGGGAGAAACCTACGAGCAGTACTTC
CDR3aa: CASRELAGETYEQYF
d_gene: TRBD2
v_gene: TRBV6-1
j_gene: TRBJ2-7
abundance: .

CDR3nt: TGTGCCAGTAGAGCGTTGACGTTGGATAGCAATCAGCCCCAGCATTTT
CDR3aa: CASRALTLDSNQPQHF
d_gene: .
v_gene: TRBV19
j_gene: TRBJ1-5
abundance: few

CDR3nt: TGTGCCAGCAGCGTAGGAAGATACAATGAGCAGTTCTTC
CDR3aa: CASSVGRYNEQFF
d_gene: .
v_gene: TRBV9
j_gene: TRBJ2-1
abundance: .